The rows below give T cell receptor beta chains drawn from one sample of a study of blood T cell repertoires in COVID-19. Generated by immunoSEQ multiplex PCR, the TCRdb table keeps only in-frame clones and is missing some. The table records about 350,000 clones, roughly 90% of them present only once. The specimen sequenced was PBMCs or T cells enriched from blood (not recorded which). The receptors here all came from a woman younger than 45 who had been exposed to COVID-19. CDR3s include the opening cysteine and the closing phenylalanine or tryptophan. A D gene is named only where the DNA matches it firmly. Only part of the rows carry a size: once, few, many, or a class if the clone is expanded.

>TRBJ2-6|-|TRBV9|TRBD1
TGTGCCAGCAGCACTCGGGACAGGAGCTCTGGGGCCAACGTCCTGACTTTC
CASSTRDRSSGANVLTF
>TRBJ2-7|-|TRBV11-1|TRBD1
TGTGCCAGCAGCACCGTCCAGGGGGCAACCTCCGAGCAGTACTTC
CASSTVQGATSEQYF
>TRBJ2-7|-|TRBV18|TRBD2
TGTGCCAGCTCACCGGGACTAGCGGCCTCCTACGAGCAGTACTTC
CASSPGLAASYEQYF
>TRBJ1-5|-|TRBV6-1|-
TGTGCCAGCAGTGAAGCTGGGGACGCAACCGGGGGGCATTTT
CASSEAGDATGGHF
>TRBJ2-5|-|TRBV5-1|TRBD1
TGCGCCAGCAGCCCGCGCCCGACAGGGTCACAGGAGACCCAGTACTTC
CASSPRPTGSQETQYF
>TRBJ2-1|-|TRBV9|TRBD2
TGTGCCAGCAGCGGCGGACTAGCGGGAGAGCAACAGTTCTTC
CASSGGLAGEQQFF
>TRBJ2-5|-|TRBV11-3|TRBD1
TGTGCCAGCAGCTCCCACCCTTGGACAGGGGAAGAGACCCAGTACTTC
CASSSHPWTGEETQYF
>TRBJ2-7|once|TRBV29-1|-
TGCAGCGTTGGGGTCGGCGGCGGGTACGAGCAGTACTTC
CSVGVGGGYEQYF
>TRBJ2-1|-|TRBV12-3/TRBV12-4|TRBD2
TGTGCCAGCAGTTTGGGTAGCGGGACGAAGTTCTTC
CASSLGSGTKFF
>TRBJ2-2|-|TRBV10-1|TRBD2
TGCGCCAGCAGTGGTACAGCCGGGACTAGCGGGGCCAAGAACACCGGGGAGCTGTTTTTT
CASSGTAGTSGAKNTGELFF
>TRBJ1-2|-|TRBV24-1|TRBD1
TGTGCCACCAGTGAAGCGGGACAGGCGGACCAATATGGCTACACCTTC
CATSEAGQADQYGYTF
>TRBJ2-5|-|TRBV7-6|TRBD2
TGTGCCAGCAGCTCCGGACTAGCGGGCCACCAAGAGACCCAGTACTTC
CASSSGLAGHQETQYF
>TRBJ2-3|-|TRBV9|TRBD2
TGTGCCAGCAGCGTAGAAAGACTAGCGGGACCCCATCGCACAGATACGCAGTATTTT
CASSVERLAGPHRTDTQYF
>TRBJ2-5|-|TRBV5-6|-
TGTGCCAGCAGCCGCCCTTTTGGGGGCGGAGAGACCCAGTACTTC
CASSRPFGGGETQYF
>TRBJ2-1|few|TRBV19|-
TGTGCCAGTAATGTAGCGCTCTACAATGAGCAGTTCTTC
CASNVALYNEQFF
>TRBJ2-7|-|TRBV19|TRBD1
TGTGCCAGTACCCCCGGGACAGGGATATCGTACGAGCAGTACTTC
CASTPGTGISYEQYF
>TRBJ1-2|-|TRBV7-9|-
TGTGCCAGCAGCTTAAGGACCCTCCGGACAGTCATGAATGGCTACACCTTC
CASSLRTLRTVMNGYTF
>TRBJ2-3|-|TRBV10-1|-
TGCGCCAGCTCCCCCCCCGGGAGCAGCACAGATACGCAGTATTTT
CASSPPGSSTDTQYF
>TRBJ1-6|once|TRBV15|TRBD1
TGTGCCACCAGCAGGGGTTTGACGGGACAGTCTAATTCACCCCTCCACTTT
CATSRGLTGQSNSPLHF
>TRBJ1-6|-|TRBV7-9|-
TGTGCCAGCAGCGGCCGACATTATTCACCCCTCCACTTT
CASSGRHYSPLHF
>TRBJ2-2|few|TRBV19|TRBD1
TGTGCCAGTCAGGGACAGGGGGACACCGGGGAGCTGTTTTTT
CASQGQGDTGELFF
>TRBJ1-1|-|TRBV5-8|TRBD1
TGTGCCAGCAGCCGAGGACAGGGATACACTGAAGCTTTCTTT
CASSRGQGYTEAFF
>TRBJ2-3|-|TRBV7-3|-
TGTGCCAGCAGCTTATTCAACACAGATACGCAGTATTTT
CASSLFNTDTQYF
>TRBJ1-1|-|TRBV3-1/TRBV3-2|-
TGTGCCAGCAGCCCCTCTGACAGTCTGAACACTGAAGCTTTCTTT
CASSPSDSLNTEAFF
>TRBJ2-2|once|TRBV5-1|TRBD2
TGCGCCAGCAGTCGGGGACTAGCAGCTCGTGGGGAGCTGTTTTTT
CASSRGLAARGELFF
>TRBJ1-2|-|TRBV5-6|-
TGTGCCAGCAGCGTCCGGGGGGGCTACACCTTC
CASSVRGGYTF
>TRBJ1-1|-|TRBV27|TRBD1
TGTGCCAGCAGTTTAAAGGGGGCGGTAATGACTGAAGCTTTCTTT
CASSLKGAVMTEAFF
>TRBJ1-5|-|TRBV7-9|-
TGTGCCAGCAGCTTAACAAATCAGCCCCAGCATTTT
CASSLTNQPQHF
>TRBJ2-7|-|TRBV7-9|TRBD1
TGTGCCAGCAGCCCTATACCGATCGTGGGGACAGGGACCTACGAGCAGTACTTC
CASSPIPIVGTGTYEQYF
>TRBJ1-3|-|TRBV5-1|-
TGCGCCAGCAGCACGGGTGGGAGCTCTGGAAACACCATATATTTT
CASSTGGSSGNTIYF
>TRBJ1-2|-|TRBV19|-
TGTGCCAGTAGTAACCGACAGCGCCCTAACTATGGCTACACCTTC
CASSNRQRPNYGYTF
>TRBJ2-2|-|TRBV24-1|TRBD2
TGTGCCACCAGTGATTCTAGCGGCGCGAACACCGGGGAGCTGTTTTTT
CATSDSSGANTGELFF
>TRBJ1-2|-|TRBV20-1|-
TGCAGTGCGCGGACAACTCATGGCTACACCTTC
CSARTTHGYTF
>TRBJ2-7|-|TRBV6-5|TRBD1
TGTGCCAGCAGACGCGGACAGGGGCGGACCTACGAGCAGTACTTC
CASRRGQGRTYEQYF
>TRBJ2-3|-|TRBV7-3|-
TGTGCCAGCAGCTTAGACGGGAGTGGTGCAGATACGCAGTATTTT
CASSLDGSGADTQYF
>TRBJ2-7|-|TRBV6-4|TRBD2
TGTGCCAGCAGTGACGCGGCGGGCTGGGGTGCGGGAGTATCCTACGAGCAGTACTTC
CASSDAAGWGAGVSYEQYF
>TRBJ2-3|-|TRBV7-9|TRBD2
TGTGCCGCGGGGGGGTTCTCGGGGGATACGCAGTATTTT
CAAGGFSGDTQYF
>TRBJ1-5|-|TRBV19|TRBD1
TGTGCCAGTAGTAAGGACAGGGAGGGCAATCAGCCCCAGCATTTT
CASSKDREGNQPQHF
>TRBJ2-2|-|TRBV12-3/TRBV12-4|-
TGTGCCAGCAGTATAAGGACAACCGGGGAGCTGTTTTTT
CASSIRTTGELFF
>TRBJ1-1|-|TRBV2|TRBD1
TGTGCCAGCAGTGTCCCCTCCAGGACAGGAAGGTACACTGAAGCTTTCTTT
CASSVPSRTGRYTEAFF
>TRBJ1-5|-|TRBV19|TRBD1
TGTGCCAGTAGGCTGGACAGGGACGGCAATCAGCCCCAGCATTTT
CASRLDRDGNQPQHF
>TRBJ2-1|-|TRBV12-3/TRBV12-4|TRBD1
TGTGCCAGCAGTCGACAGGGTAATGAGCAGTTCTTC
CASSRQGNEQFF
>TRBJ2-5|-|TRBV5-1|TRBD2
TGCGCCAGCAGCCGAGATGGACTAGGGGTTCAAGAGACCCAGTACTTC
CASSRDGLGVQETQYF
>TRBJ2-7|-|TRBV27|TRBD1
TGTGCCAGCAGTTTTCGAGGGGACAGCTCCTACGAGCAGTACTTC
CASSFRGDSSYEQYF
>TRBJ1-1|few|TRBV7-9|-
TGTGCCAGCAGCTTTCCCCGCAGGGGACCTACGAACACTGAAGCTTTCTTT
CASSFPRRGPTNTEAFF
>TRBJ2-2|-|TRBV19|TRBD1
TGTGCCAGTAGTATACCCCAGGGGGCCGGGGAGCTGTTTTTT
CASSIPQGAGELFF
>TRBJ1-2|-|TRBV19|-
TGTGCCAGTAGTAACGCAGTCACAGGCGTCGGTGGCTACACCTTC
CASSNAVTGVGGYTF
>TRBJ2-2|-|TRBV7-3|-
TGTGCCAGCAGCTTAAGCCAGGGAACCGGGGAGCTGTTTTTT
CASSLSQGTGELFF